A single sample is the source of the 2 T cell receptor beta chains below, sequenced in a study of blood T cell repertoires in COVID-19. The method was immunoSEQ multiplex PCR; TCRdb's version includes in-frame clones alone and lacks a portion of them. The profile shows 130,000 to 150,000 clones, over 70% of them singletons. Sequencing input: peripheral blood. Every receptor here comes from a man aged 45 to 65 with active or convalescent COVID-19.

The chain recombines TRBV7-9 with TRBJ1-2, with unresolved D. Trimming took 5 bases from V and 5 from J, leaving 21 bases between them. The germline V gene has CDR1 SEHNR and CDR2 FQNEAQ (reference sequence). The CDR3 length is 16 residues. CDR3 coding DNA: TGTGCCAGCAGCCGAAACGAAAGGACTGAACTATATGGCTACACCTTC. Amino acid sequence: CASSRNERTELYGYTF.

CDR3 DNA sequence: TGTGCCAGCAGTTACTCGGTGACTAGGGCGCTGAACACCGGGGAGCTGTTTTTT. It translates to CASSYSVTRALNTGELFF. The gene calls are TRBV6-2 or TRBV6-3 and TRBJ2-2; D possibly corresponds to TRBD2 (6 bases). Trimming pared 0 bases from V and 1 base from J, leaving 15 bases between. The germline CDR1 and CDR2 sequences are MNHEY and SVGEGT. This CDR3 has 18 residues.